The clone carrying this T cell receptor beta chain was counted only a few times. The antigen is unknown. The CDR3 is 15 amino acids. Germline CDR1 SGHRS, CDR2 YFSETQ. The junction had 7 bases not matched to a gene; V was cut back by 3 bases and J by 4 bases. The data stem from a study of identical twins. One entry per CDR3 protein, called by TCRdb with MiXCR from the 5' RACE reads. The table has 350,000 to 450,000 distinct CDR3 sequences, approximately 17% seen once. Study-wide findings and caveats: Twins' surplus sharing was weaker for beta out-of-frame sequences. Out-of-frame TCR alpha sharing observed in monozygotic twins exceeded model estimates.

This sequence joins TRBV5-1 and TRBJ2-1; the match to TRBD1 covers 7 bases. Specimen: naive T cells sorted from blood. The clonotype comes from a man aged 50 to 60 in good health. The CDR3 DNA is TGCGCCAGCAGCTCGGGTGACAGGGATTACAATGAGCAGTTCTTC. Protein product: CASSSGDRDYNEQFF.